These 18 T cell receptor beta chains were all obtained from the same sample, sequenced in a study of Ad26.COV2.S vaccination and SARS-CoV-2 variants. Assay used: immunoSEQ multiplex PCR; TCRdb lists only in-frame clones, some missing. The sample holds 450,000 to 550,000 clones; 70% to 90% are singletons and the top ten take approximately 1.7%. Regarding treatment: around 19 received Ad26.COV2.S at low or high dose, single or two shots; roughly 5 received placebo; per-sample allocation not given. Material that was analyzed had been drawn on day 63 after the first vaccine or placebo injection. The sample consisted of peripheral blood, taken in a trial of Ad26.COV2.S vaccine versus placebo. These TCRs come from a person aged 18 to 65 who received the Ad26.COV2.S COVID-19 vaccine or a placebo.

The rearrangement uses TRBV5-5 and TRBJ2-5; D is possibly TRBD1 (5 bases). This CDR3 contains 14 residues. The germline V and J ends were trimmed by 2 bases and 4 bases, with 12 bases remaining between them. CDR1 and CDR2 from the germline V gene are SGHKS and YYEKEE (reference sequence). CDR3: CASSLIPQAETQYF. The CDR3 coding sequence is TGTGCCAGCAGCTTAATCCCACAGGCAGAGACCCAGTACTTC.

This clone was detected only once. The V call is TRBV5-1, the J call TRBJ1-3; a weak D match, TRBD1 (6 bases). CDR1 and CDR2 from the germline V gene are SGHRS and YFSETQ. Trimming shortened V by 0 bases and J by 0 bases, and 10 bases separated the two germline ends. This CDR3 has 16 amino acids. The CDR3 loop reads CASSLGGLSSGNTIYF. The CDR3 coding sequence is TGCGCCAGCAGCTTGGGGGGGCTTTCCTCTGGAAACACCATATATTTT.

The chain employs TRBV9 and TRBJ2-7; 7 bases agree with TRBD2. The CDR3 loop spans 15 amino acids. From germline, CDR1 is SGDLS and CDR2 YYNGEE. V gave up 0 bases and J gave up 2 bases; unmatched junction bases: 5. CDR3 in amino acids: CASSVDLAAPYEQYF. CDR3 nucleotides: TGTGCCAGCAGCGTAGACCTAGCGGCTCCCTACGAGCAGTACTTC. Full variable domain (outside the CDR3, taken from reference TRBV9 and TRBJ2-7): DSGVTQTPKHLITATGQRVTLRCSPRSGDLSVYWYQQSLDQGLQFLIQYYNGEERAKGNILERFSAQQFPDLHSELNLSSLELGDSALYFCASSVDLAAPYEQYFGPGTRLTVT.

The CDR3 sequence: CSAGGDYEQYF. Written as DNA, the CDR3 is TGCAGTGCTGGGGGGGACTACGAGCAGTACTTC. This rearrangement joins TRBV20-1 to TRBJ2-7; 7 bases are shared with TRBD2. CDR1 is DFQATT, CDR2 SNEGSKA, per germline (reference sequence). The CDR3 covers 11 residues. Losses at the gene ends were 5 bases for V and 3 bases for J; bases not matched to a gene: 1.

The rearrangement links TRBV29-1 to TRBJ2-5; D ambiguous. The CDR3 runs to 14 residues. V dropped 6 bases and J dropped 5 bases, with 19 bases sitting between them. Germline lookup yields CDR1 SQVTM and CDR2 ANQGSEA. CDR3 in amino acids: CSVKDGLVRETQYF. The CDR3 DNA is TGCAGCGTGAAGGACGGTTTAGTCCGGGAGACCCAGTACTTC.

This chain uses TRBV11-2 with TRBJ2-5; D ambiguous. Trimming cost V 3 bases and J 5 bases, with 10 bases left between them. Germline CDR1 SGHAT, CDR2 FQNNGV. The CDR3 is 13 amino acids. CDR3 in amino acids: CASSLTDGETQYF. The CDR3 region has the DNA TGTGCCAGCAGCTTGACGGACGGGGAGACCCAGTACTTC.

This clone has a single count. The V call is TRBV19, the J call TRBJ2-1; 10 bases map to TRBD2. The CDR3 consists of 18 residues. Germline trimming cut 3 bases from V and 7 bases from J; bases unmatched to any gene: 15. Per germline, CDR1 LNHDA and CDR2 SQIVND (reference sequence). CDR3 nucleotide sequence: TGTGCCAGTAGTATTGGGCCGGGAGCGGGAGGGTCAAAGAATGAGCAGTTCTTC. This codes for CASSIGPGAGGSKNEQFF. Drawing the rest from reference TRBV19 and TRBJ2-1, the complete variable domain is DGGITQSPKYLFRKEGQNVTLSCEQNLNHDAMYWYRQDPGQGLRLIYYSQIVNDFQKGDIAEGYSVSREKKESFPLTVTSAQKNPTAFYLCASSIGPGAGGSKNEQFFGPGTRLTVL.

This rearrangement joins TRBV7-9 to TRBJ2-7; 10 nucleotides align to TRBD1. Germline V gene lookup returns CDR1 SEHNR and CDR2 FQNEAQ (reference sequence). This CDR3 has 15 residues. V was pared by 5 bases and J by 2 bases, with 6 bases of the junction left unmatched. CDR3 nucleotide sequence: TGTGCCAGCAGCAAACCCGGGACAGGGGCCTACGAGCAGTACTTC. Translation: CASSKPGTGAYEQYF.

The J gene is TRBJ2-4, the V gene TRBV7-3; D is unresolved. Trimming stripped 1 base from V and 6 bases from J, with 7 bases between. Germline loops: CDR1 SGHTA, CDR2 FQGTGA. CDR3 length equals 13 residues. CDR3 DNA sequence: TGTGCCAGCAGCTTAAACAACGGAAACATTCAGTACTTC. This sequence encodes CASSLNNGNIQYF.

About this clone itself: The same CDR3 arises from other DNA sequences in this sample as well. The gene calls are TRBV7-2 and TRBJ1-1; D gene uncertain. The V gene's germline CDR1 is SGHTA and CDR2 FQGNSA. V gave up 3 bases and J gave up 1 base, with 6 bases separating them. The length of the CDR3 is 13 residues. The CDR3 spells CASSLAGNTEAFF. The CDR3 nucleotides are TGTGCCAGCAGCTTGGCCGGGAACACTGAAGCTTTCTTT.

The V and J genes are TRBV18 and TRBJ2-5, with D unresolved. Deletions cut 5 bases from V and 2 bases from J, with 12 bases between. CDR1 and CDR2 (germline): KGHSH, LQKENI. This CDR3 contains 14 residues. The CDR3: CASSYGPEQETQYF. The CDR3 DNA follows: TGTGCCAGCTCATACGGACCCGAACAAGAGACCCAGTACTTC.

This rearrangement joins TRBV6-1 to TRBJ1-6, with 7 bases that match TRBD1. Per germline, CDR1 MNHNS and CDR2 SASEGT. Trimming took 4 bases from V and 10 from J; bases not matched to a gene: 13. This CDR3 has 16 amino acids. CDR3 bases: TGTGCCAGCAGTGTTTCGACGGAGGGGGCGTCATCACCCCTCCACTTT. Residues: CASSVSTEGASSPLHF.

This sequence joins TRBV18 and TRBJ2-1, with 7 bases aligning to TRBD1. Germline V gene sequence: CDR1 KGHSH, CDR2 LQKENI. The CDR3 has 11 amino acids. V lost 8 bases to trimming and J lost 8 bases; unmatched junction nucleotides: 3. CDR3 sequence: CASADRDEQFF. The CDR3 DNA reads TGTGCCAGCGCCGACAGGGATGAGCAGTTCTTC. Looking up the rest from reference TRBV18 and TRBJ2-1 gives the full variable domain: NAGVMQNPRHLVRRRGQEARLRCSPMKGHSHVYWYRQLPEEGLKFMVYLQKENIIDESGMPKERFSAEFPKEGPSILRIQQVVRGDSAAYFCASADRDEQFFGPGTRLTVL.

In the case of this clone: At one end the junction does not follow the germline gene, possibly because of a read error. This sequence joins TRBV5-1 and TRBJ1-3, with 8 bases fitting TRBD1. The germline V gene encodes CDR1 SGHRS and CDR2 YFSETQ. The CDR3 is 15 amino acids. This CDR3 reads CASTLTGASGNTIYF. Written as DNA, the CDR3 is TGCGCCAGCACCTTGACAGGGGCCTCTGGAAACACCATATATTTT.

In its sample, this clone was seen a few times. The chain is built from TRBV28 and TRBJ2-7; weak D call: TRBD2 (5 bases). The V end was cut by 5 bases, the J end by 0 bases, with 11 bases between. Germline lookup yields CDR1 MDHEN and CDR2 SYDVKM. This CDR3 is built from 14 residues. The CDR3 spells CASSRGGPSYEQYF. The CDR3 region has the DNA TGTGCCAGCAGTCGAGGCGGGCCCTCCTACGAGCAGTACTTC.

This chain uses TRBV27 with TRBJ2-5, with TRBD1 matching over 8 bases. Germline V gene lookup returns CDR1 MNHEY and CDR2 SMNVEV (reference sequence). The CDR3 length is 16 residues. Trimming took 2 bases from V and 0 from J; bases not matched to a gene: 5. The CDR3 DNA reads TGTGCCAGCAGTTTAGTCGGACAGGGTAACCAAGAGACCCAGTACTTC. Translated: CASSLVGQGNQETQYF.

This sequence joins TRBV6-6 and TRBJ2-6; 12 bases are a match to TRBD2. Per germline, CDR1 MNHNY and CDR2 SVGAGI (reference sequence). V was pared by 5 bases and J by 1 base, with 6 bases of the junction left unmatched. There are 18 residues in the CDR3. CDR3 coding DNA: TGTGCCAGCAGTCATTCCGGGACTAGCGGGTCTGGGGCCAACGTCCTGACTTTC. Protein product: CASSHSGTSGSGANVLTF.

The V gene is TRBV5-1, the J gene TRBJ2-5; either TRBD1 or TRBD2 may fit D (5 bases each). Trimming shortened V by 0 bases and J by 4 bases, and 10 bases separated the two germline ends. CDR1 SGHRS and CDR2 YFSETQ come from the germline V gene. The CDR3 spans 14 residues. The CDR3 DNA is TGCGCCAGCAGCTTGGGCTTTGGGGGAGAGACCCAGTACTTC. This encodes CASSLGFGGETQYF.